The following is a T cell receptor beta chain sequence with its context. Its antigen remains unidentified. PCR amplification relied on 60 Vbeta primers (plus 13 Jbeta primers). Assay used: immunoSEQ multiplex PCR; TCRdb lists only in-frame clones, some missing. Of about 120,000 clones in the sample, around two thirds were seen once. These data come from a study of cytomegalovirus exposure and HLA in healthy donors. At the level of the study: From 190 million or so T cells, an earlier analysis saw 110 million or so unique TCR beta sequences.

Points from the study as a whole: Listed as cytomegalovirus-associated were 170 or so TCR beta chains. What a later analysis showed was that several of the most significant clusters appeared linked to common viral pathogens. A later analysis found TCR association rates differed by HLA locus, highest for DRB1 and lowest for HLA-C.

V dropped 4 bases and J dropped 1; count of bases not matched to a gene: 1. The CDR3 runs 13 residues. CDR1 and CDR2 (germline): MNHEY, SMNVEV (reference sequence). The origin of this receptor is a human donor in good health. Sequencing was done on a sample of PBMCs. The chain has TRBV27 and TRBJ2-7, with TRBD1 matching over 7 bases. For the CDR3, the DNA is TGTGCCAGCAGTTCGACAGGGTCCTACGAGCAGTACTTC. Encoded protein: CASSSTGSYEQYF.